The 23 T cell receptor beta chains presented below share a single source sample, sequenced in a study of CD8+ T cells in alopecia areata. Isolated RNA was reverse transcribed into cDNA used as the sequencing template. Some clones are missing from TCRdb's copy, which holds only in-frame ones; the method was immunoSEQ multiplex PCR. The data show about 150,000 clones, with roughly 60% seen just once and more than 4.5% held by the top ten. Sequenced sample: CD4+ T cells sorted from blood. These receptors were collected from a human donor in good health.

This clone appeared once. The chain links TRBV29-1 to TRBJ2-3, with a tentative D call TRBD2 (5 bases). The CDR3 extends over 14 amino acids. Trimming took 4 bases from V and 0 from J, leaving 11 bases between them. The germline CDR1 and CDR2 sequences are SQVTM and ANQGSEA. CDR3 sequence reads: CSVGTGISTDTQYF. In nucleotides, the CDR3 is TGCAGCGTTGGCACGGGAATTAGCACAGATACGCAGTATTTT.

This clone has a handful of counts. The gene calls are TRBV28 and TRBJ2-5, with 11 bases identical to TRBD2. CDR1 and CDR2 from the germline V gene are MDHEN and SYDVKM. The CDR3 is made up of 15 amino acids. Trimming removed 1 base from V and 5 bases from J; junction bases left unmatched: 3. The CDR3 is CASSLSSGRRETQYF. CDR3 nucleotide sequence: TGTGCCAGCAGTTTATCTAGCGGGAGGAGGGAGACCCAGTACTTC.

This clone was seen only once. The chain employs TRBV5-6 and TRBJ1-5, with 9 bases aligning to TRBD1. Germline values: CDR1 SGHDT, CDR2 YYEEEE. J gave up 4 bases and V 4 bases, and 9 bases lay outside the gene matches. This CDR3 has 16 amino acids. CDR3 bases: TGTGCCAGCAGCAACGGACAGGGGCTTGCTAATCAGCCCCAGCATTTT. Its protein is CASSNGQGLANQPQHF.

The genes are TRBV7-9 and TRBJ2-7; the D gene is possibly TRBD1 (5 bases). The CDR3 runs 17 residues. With 2 bases removed from V and 2 bases from J, the gap between germline ends came to 19 bases. The germline V gene has CDR1 SEHNR and CDR2 FQNEAQ (reference sequence). CDR3 loop: CASSLNALGAGTYEQYF. CDR3 coding DNA: TGTGCCAGCAGCTTAAATGCTTTGGGCGCAGGGACCTACGAGCAGTACTTC.

The chain is built from TRBV5-4 and TRBJ2-7; tentatively, D is TRBD2 (5 bases). Trimming took off 0 bases at V and 3 bases at J, with 13 bases between the two ends. The CDR3 is 15 residues long. Germline V lookup: CDR1 SGHNT, CDR2 YYREEE (reference sequence). For the CDR3, the DNA is TGTGCCAGCAGCTTGGGGACGGGAATTAACTACGAGCAGTACTTC. It is translated as CASSLGTGINYEQYF.

V is TRBV7-8 and J is TRBJ1-1, with D perhaps TRBD1 (5 bases). CDR1 and CDR2 (germline): SGHVS, FQNEAQ. The CDR3 covers 14 residues. Trimming pared 5 bases from V and 1 base from J, leaving 11 bases between. This CDR3 is CASSQGDSNTEAFF. The CDR3 DNA reads TGTGCCAGCAGCCAAGGGGACTCGAACACTGAAGCTTTCTTT.

This clone appeared a few times. The genes are TRBV28 and TRBJ1-1; D is unresolved. CDR3 size: 11 residues. Germline-derived CDR1 and CDR2 are MDHEN and SYDVKM. The CDR3 loop is CASQVGMSAFF. CDR3 bases: TGTGCGAGCCAGGTGGGGATGTCAGCTTTCTTT.

The table lists this clone with a few counts. V gene TRBV29-1 combines with J gene TRBJ1-1; no definite D call. This CDR3 spans 10 amino acids. Germline V CDR1 and CDR2: SQVTM, ANQGSEA. Trimming removed 5 bases at V and 6 bases at J, with 7 bases between. CDR3 DNA: TGCAGCGTTCGAGGCGCTGAAGCTTTCTTT. Its translation is CSVRGAEAFF.

The chain has TRBV7-9 and TRBJ1-2; D ambiguous. The V gene lost 5 bases and the J gene lost 5 bases, with 9 bases spanning the gap. Germline values: CDR1 SEHNR, CDR2 FQNEAQ (reference sequence). CDR3 length equals 12 residues. CDR3 sequence reads: CASSPDIYGYTF. The DNA of the CDR3 is TGTGCCAGCAGCCCCGACATATATGGCTACACCTTC.

The chain carries TRBV4-2 and TRBJ1-5, with D perhaps TRBD1 (5 bases). V lost 0 bases to trimming and J lost 3 bases, with 9 bases between them. Per the germline V gene, CDR1 is LGHNA and CDR2 is YNFKEQ. This CDR3 is 15 amino acids long. CDR3 in DNA: TGTGCCAGCAGCCAAGATCAGGGCACCAATCAGCCCCAGCATTTT. Protein sequence: CASSQDQGTNQPQHF.

The V gene is TRBV2, the J gene TRBJ1-5, with D perhaps TRBD1 (5 bases). Trimming removed 8 bases at V and 3 bases at J, with 17 bases between. CDR3 length: 15 residues. Germline V CDR1 and CDR2: SNHLY, FYNNEI. The CDR3 is CASVPDIGHNQPQHF. The CDR3 bases are TGTGCCAGCGTCCCGGACATCGGGCACAATCAGCCCCAGCATTTT. The full variable domain, completed using reference TRBV2 and TRBJ1-5, is EPEVTQTPSHQVTQMGQEVILRCVPISNHLYFYWYRQILGQKVEFLVSFYNNEISEKSEIFDDQFSVERPDGSNFTLKIRSTKLEDSAMYFCASVPDIGHNQPQHFGDGTRLSIL.

The rearrangement uses TRBV5-1 and TRBJ2-5; maybe TRBD2 (5 bases). V shed 5 bases and J shed 2 bases, with 10 bases lying between them. This CDR3 spans 13 amino acids. Germline values: CDR1 SGHRS, CDR2 YFSETQ. The CDR3 is CASSGGLQETQYF. The CDR3 coding sequence is TGCGCCAGCAGTGGAGGTTTACAAGAGACCCAGTACTTC.

This clone showed up just a few times. The chain combines TRBV29-1 with TRBJ1-1; D is uncertain. V lost 4 bases to trimming and J lost 10 bases, with 13 bases between them. This CDR3 region has 11 residues. CDR1 is SQVTM and CDR2 is ANQGSEA in the germline V gene. The CDR3 DNA is TGCAGCGTTGCTGCCAGTCGGCGAGCTTTCTTT. This codes for CSVAASRRAFF.

The chain joins TRBV14 to TRBJ2-1; 11 bases agree with TRBD2. V lost 4 bases to trimming and J lost 9 bases; unmatched junction nucleotides: 8. CDR1 is SGHDN and CDR2 is FVKESK in the germline V gene. CDR3 length: 15 residues. CDR3 nucleotide sequence: TGTGCCAGCAGCCCGATAGCGGGAGGGCCAACTGAGCAGTTCTTC. Protein product: CASSPIAGGPTEQFF.

As to this clone: Distinct nucleotide sequences in the sample also encode this CDR3. This chain uses TRBV28 with TRBJ2-1; 7 bases align to TRBD1. This CDR3 contains 13 residues. The V gene end was trimmed by 9 bases and the J gene end by 4 bases; junction bases not matched to a gene: 6. Germline-derived CDR1 and CDR2 are MDHEN and SYDVKM. The CDR3 DNA reads TGTGCCAGTACCGGGACAGCGTACAATGAGCAGTTCTTC. Residues: CASTGTAYNEQFF.

The gene calls are TRBV29-1 and TRBJ1-1; TRBD1 aligns across 10 bases. CDR1 is SQVTM and CDR2 is ANQGSEA in the germline V gene. V trimming: 7 bases; J trimming: 1 base; junction bases outside the gene matches: 0. This CDR3 is 12 amino acids long. CDR3 bases: TGCAGCGGGACAGGGGGGAACACTGAAGCTTTCTTT. Translated: CSGTGGNTEAFF.

The CDR3 sequence is CASSFKDASGANVLTF. CDR3 bases: TGTGCCAGCAGCTTCAAGGATGCCTCTGGGGCCAACGTCCTGACTTTC. This chain links TRBV5-5 with TRBJ2-6; D is ambiguous. Trimming left V 2 bases short and J 0 bases short, with 9 bases between. CDR1 is SGHKS and CDR2 is YYEKEE in the germline V gene (reference sequence). This CDR3 has 16 amino acids.

This clone was detected a few times. V and J are TRBV4-1 and TRBJ1-4; D is ambiguous. Germline V gene sequence: CDR1 MGHRA, CDR2 YSYEKL. The V and J ends lost 1 base and 8 bases respectively, with 11 bases between them. There are 14 residues in the CDR3. The CDR3 DNA reads TGCGCCAGCAGCCAAGGTCCGTCCTCAGAAAAACTGTTTTTT. Its translation is CASSQGPSSEKLFF.

In this sample, this clone turned up a few times. Here the CDR3 DNA reads TGTGCCAGCAGCTTAGCCGGGTTTGAGCAGTTCTTC. Its protein is CASSLAGFEQFF. The chain has TRBV11-2 and TRBJ2-1, with unresolved D. Trimming removed 1 base from V and 9 bases from J, with 7 bases in between. The CDR3 consists of 12 residues. From germline, CDR1 is SGHAT and CDR2 FQNNGV.

This clone has more than one count but fewer than ten. The chain has TRBV18 and TRBJ2-7, with a weak D call TRBD1 (5 bases). The CDR3 totals 13 residues. V lost 4 bases, J lost 4 bases, and 11 bases lay in between. The germline V gene encodes CDR1 KGHSH and CDR2 LQKENI. The CDR3 protein is CASSQAQAYEQYF. For the CDR3, the DNA is TGTGCCAGCTCACAGGCACAGGCTTACGAGCAGTACTTC.

The chain couples TRBV25-1 to TRBJ2-7; 7 bases are shared with TRBD2. V lost 8 bases, J lost 5 bases, and 3 bases stayed unmatched. Germline V gene sequence: CDR1 MGHDK, CDR2 SYGVNS. The CDR3 is 11 amino acids. DNA of the CDR3: TGTGCCAGCGGGAGGGTTGACGAGCAGTACTTC. Translating gives CASGRVDEQYF.

The chain has TRBV11-2 and TRBJ2-5; D may be TRBD2 (5 bases). The CDR3 loop spans 16 amino acids. Trimming cost V 0 bases and J 5 bases, with 16 bases left between them. Per the germline V gene, CDR1 is SGHAT and CDR2 is FQNNGV. The CDR3 DNA reads TGTGCCAGCAGCTTAGATAGCGCCGCGGGCCCCGAGACCCAGTACTTC. Translated: CASSLDSAAGPETQYF. Variable domain in full (rest from reference TRBV11-2 and TRBJ2-5): EAGVAQSPRYKIIEKRQSVAFWCNPISGHATLYWYQQILGQGPKLLIQFQNNGVVDDSQLPKDRFSAERLKGVDSTLKIQPAKLEDSAVYLCASSLDSAAGPETQYFGPGTRLLVL.

The V and J genes are TRBV29-1 and TRBJ1-1; D not resolved. Germline V CDR1 and CDR2: SQVTM, ANQGSEA. The CDR3 has 12 amino acids. V lost 6 bases and J 2 bases, leaving 10 bases between the germline ends. The CDR3 DNA follows: TGCAGCGTCCGAGCAGGAAACACTGAAGCTTTCTTT. It yields the protein CSVRAGNTEAFF.